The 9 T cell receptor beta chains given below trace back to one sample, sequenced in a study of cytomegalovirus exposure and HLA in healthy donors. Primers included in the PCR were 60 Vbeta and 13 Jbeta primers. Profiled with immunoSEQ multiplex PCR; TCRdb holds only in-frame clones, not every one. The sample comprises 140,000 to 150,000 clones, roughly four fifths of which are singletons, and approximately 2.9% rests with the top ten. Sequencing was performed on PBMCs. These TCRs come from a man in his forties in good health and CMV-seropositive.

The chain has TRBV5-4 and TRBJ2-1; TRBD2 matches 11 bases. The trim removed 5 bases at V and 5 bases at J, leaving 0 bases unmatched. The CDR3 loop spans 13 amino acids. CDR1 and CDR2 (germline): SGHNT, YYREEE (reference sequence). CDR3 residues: CASSSGRDNEQFF. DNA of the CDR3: TGTGCCAGCAGTAGCGGGAGGGACAATGAGCAGTTCTTC.

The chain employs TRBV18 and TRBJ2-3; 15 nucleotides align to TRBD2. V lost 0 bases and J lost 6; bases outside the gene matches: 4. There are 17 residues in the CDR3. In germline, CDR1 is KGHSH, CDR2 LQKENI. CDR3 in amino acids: CASSPPGLAGGTDTQYF. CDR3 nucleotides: TGTGCCAGCTCACCACCGGGACTAGCGGGAGGAACCGATACGCAGTATTTT.

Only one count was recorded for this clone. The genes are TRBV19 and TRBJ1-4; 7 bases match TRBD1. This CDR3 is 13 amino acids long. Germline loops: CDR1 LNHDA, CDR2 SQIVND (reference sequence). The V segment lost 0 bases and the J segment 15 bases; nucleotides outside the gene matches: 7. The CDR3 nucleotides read TGTGCCAGTAGTATAGAATCGGGACAGTGGTTGTTTTTT. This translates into CASSIESGQWLFF.

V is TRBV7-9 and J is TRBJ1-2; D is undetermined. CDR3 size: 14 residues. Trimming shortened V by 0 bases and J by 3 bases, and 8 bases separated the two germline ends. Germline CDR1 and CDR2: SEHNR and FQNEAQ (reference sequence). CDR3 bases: TGTGCCAGCAGCTTAGCGCCGGGAGACTATGGCTACACCTTC. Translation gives CASSLAPGDYGYTF.

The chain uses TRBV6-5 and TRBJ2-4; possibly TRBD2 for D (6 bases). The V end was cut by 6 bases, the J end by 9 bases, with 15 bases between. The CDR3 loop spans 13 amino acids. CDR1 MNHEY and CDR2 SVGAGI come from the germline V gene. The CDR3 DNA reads TGTGCCAGCAGCCCCGGGACTCAAAGCATTCAGTACTTC. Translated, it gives CASSPGTQSIQYF.

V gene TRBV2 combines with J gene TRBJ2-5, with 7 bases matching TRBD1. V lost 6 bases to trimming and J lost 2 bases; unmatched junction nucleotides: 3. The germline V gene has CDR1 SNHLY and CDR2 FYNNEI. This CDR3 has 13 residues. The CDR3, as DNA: TGTGCCAGCAGACAGGACAGGCAAGAGACCCAGTACTTC. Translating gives CASRQDRQETQYF. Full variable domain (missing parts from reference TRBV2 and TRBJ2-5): EPEVTQTPSHQVTQMGQEVILRCVPISNHLYFYWYRQILGQKVEFLVSFYNNEISEKSEIFDDQFSVERPDGSNFTLKIRSTKLEDSAMYFCASRQDRQETQYFGPGTRLLVL.

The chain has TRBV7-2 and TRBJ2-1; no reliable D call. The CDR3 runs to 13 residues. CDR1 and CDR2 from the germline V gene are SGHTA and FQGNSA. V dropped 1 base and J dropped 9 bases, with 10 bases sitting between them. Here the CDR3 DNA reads TGTGCCAGCAGCTTAGAAGCGCTGGGTGAGCAGTTCTTC. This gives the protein CASSLEALGEQFF.

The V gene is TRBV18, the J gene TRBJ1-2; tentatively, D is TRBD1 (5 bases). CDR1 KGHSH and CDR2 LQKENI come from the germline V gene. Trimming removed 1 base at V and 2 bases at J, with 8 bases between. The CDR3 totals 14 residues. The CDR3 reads CASSPLGANYGYTF. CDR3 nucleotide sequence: TGTGCCAGCTCACCACTAGGGGCGAACTATGGCTACACCTTC.

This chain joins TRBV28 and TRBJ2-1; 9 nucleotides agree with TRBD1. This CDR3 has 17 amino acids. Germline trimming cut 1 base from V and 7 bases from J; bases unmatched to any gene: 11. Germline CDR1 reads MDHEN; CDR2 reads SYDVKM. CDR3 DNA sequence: TGTGCCAGCAGTTTATCCCGGACAGGGGTCGGGGGGAATGAGCAGTTCTTC. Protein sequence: CASSLSRTGVGGNEQFF.